A selection of T cell receptor beta chains follows, all from one sample in a study of neurological immune-mediated disorders. TCRdb passed the 5' RACE reads through MiXCR, listing each CDR3 protein once. The data show roughly 100,000 distinct CDR3 sequences, more than 10% seen once. Sequences were obtained from PBMCs. The receptors were sampled from a female donor with HTLV-1-associated myelopathy (HAM/TSP). The CDR3 runs from the conserved cysteine through the conserved F or W. Each record gives: clone size, V gene, J gene, D gene, CDR3 protein, CDR3 DNA. D genes are given only for firm matches. The size of a clone is reported for some rows only, either as once, few or many, or as a class for expanded clones.

many	TRBV7-2	TRBJ2-1	NA	CASSLNRATEFF	TGTGCCAGCAGCTTAAATCGGGCGACGGAGTTCTTC
many	TRBV12-5	TRBJ2-1	NA	CASGWPGREQFF	TGTGCTAGTGGTTGGCCAGGGCGGGAGCAGTTCTTC
NA	TRBV5-1	TRBJ2-1	NA	CASSFQGYDNEQFF	TGCGCCAGCAGCTTCCAGGGGTACGACAATGAGCAGTTCTTC
NA	TRBV28	TRBJ2-3	NA	CASRKGAGGRNTDTQYF	TGTGCCAGCCGAAAAGGGGCTGGGGGTAGGAACACAGATACGCAGTATTTT
many	TRBV28	TRBJ2-7	NA	CASSLGITYEQYF	TGTGCCAGCAGTTTGGGCATCACCTACGAGCAGTACTTC
many	TRBV5-1	TRBJ2-4	NA	CASSLDGQPQNIQYF	TGCGCCAGCAGCTTGGATGGTCAGCCCCAAAACATTCAGTACTTC
many	TRBV10-1	TRBJ2-7	TRBD1	CASSSSGQGNYEQYF	TGCGCCAGCAGTAGTAGCGGACAGGGGAACTACGAGCAGTACTTC
many	TRBV9	TRBJ2-2	NA	CASSQDGGTGELFF	TGTGCCAGCAGCCAGGATGGGGGGACCGGGGAGCTGTTTTTT
NA	TRBV10-2	TRBJ2-7	NA	CASRPGELSYEQYF	TGCGCCAGCAGACCAGGGGAGTTGTCCTACGAGCAGTACTTC
many	TRBV20-1	TRBJ2-7	NA	CSASANEQYF	TGCAGTGCTAGTGCTAACGAGCAGTACTTC
many	TRBV7-2	TRBJ1-6	NA	CASSRDNSNSPLHF	TGTGCCAGCAGCCGGGACAATTCCAATTCACCCCTCCACTTT
many	TRBV5-1	TRBJ2-2	NA	CASSLTDSYGGELFF	TGCGCCAGCAGCTTGACGGATTCCTATGGCGGGGAGCTGTTTTTT
many	TRBV7-9	TRBJ2-7	NA	CASTPGGGQRPGYHEQYF	TGTGCCAGCACCCCTGGGGGTGGTCAACGACCAGGGTACCACGAGCAGTACTTC
many	TRBV12-3/TRBV12-4	TRBJ2-1	NA	CASSSGQPWDEQFF	TGTGCCAGCAGTTCAGGACAGCCTTGGGATGAGCAGTTCTTC